This paragraph covers one TCR beta chain sequence. The germline gives CDR1 LNHDA, CDR2 SQIVND (reference sequence). The V segment lost 6 bases and the J segment 4 bases; nucleotides outside the gene matches: 4. The CDR3 covers 14 residues. The data were taken from a study of blood T cell repertoires in COVID-19. Study as a whole: Sites across the United States, Italy and Spain contributed samples from acute and convalescent COVID-19. T cells, B-cell-depleted T cells, or PBMCs supplied cDNA or gDNA.

As processed by the authors: Amplification with reference gene primers provided the estimates of nucleated cell counts. Here immunoSEQ multiplex PCR was the method, and the copy in TCRdb shows in-frame clones only, minus some. That table furnishes V, J and clone size, whereas the DNA furnished D and trimming. The sample has some 150,000 clones, approximately 89% seen once. V gene TRBV19 combines with J gene TRBJ2-2, with TRBD1 identical over 8 bases. The TCR comes from a man between 65 and 85 years old with acute or convalescent COVID-19. Sequencing was performed on peripheral blood. The CDR3 nucleotides read TGTGCCAGTAGCTTAGACAGGGGCACCGGGGAGCTGTTTTTT. Translation: CASSLDRGTGELFF.